This T cell receptor (beta chain) was sequenced during a study of PD-1 blockade in classical Hodgkin lymphoma. Study-wide context: Intravenous delivery of nivolumab at 3 mg/kg to patients occurred every 2 weeks.

The protocol was immunoSEQ multiplex PCR, while the TCRdb copy is restricted to in-frame clones and leaves out a portion. The table includes roughly 7,500 clones, 60% detected once. V shed 0 bases, J shed 2 bases, and the junction held 3 bases outside the gene matches. Looked up from germline, CDR1 is MGHRA and CDR2 is YSYEKL. The CDR3 contains 16 residues. Time point described: cycle 4 day 1 (C4D1), after less than 7 weeks of nivolumab. With no exception, relapse followed autologous stem cell transplantation in all patients, and brentuximab vedotin exposure varied. From thawed PBMCs, magnetic negative selection was used to isolate the CD8+ T cells.

This clonotype originated in a human donor with classical Hodgkin lymphoma. The chain is built from TRBV4-1 and TRBJ2-7, with 11 bases fitting TRBD2. Sequencing was performed on CD8+ T cells from blood, taken before the fourth cycle of nivolumab. DNA of the CDR3: TGCGCCAGCAGCCAAGAACTAGCGGGAGTCACCTACGAGCAGTACTTC. Translated, it gives CASSQELAGVTYEQYF.